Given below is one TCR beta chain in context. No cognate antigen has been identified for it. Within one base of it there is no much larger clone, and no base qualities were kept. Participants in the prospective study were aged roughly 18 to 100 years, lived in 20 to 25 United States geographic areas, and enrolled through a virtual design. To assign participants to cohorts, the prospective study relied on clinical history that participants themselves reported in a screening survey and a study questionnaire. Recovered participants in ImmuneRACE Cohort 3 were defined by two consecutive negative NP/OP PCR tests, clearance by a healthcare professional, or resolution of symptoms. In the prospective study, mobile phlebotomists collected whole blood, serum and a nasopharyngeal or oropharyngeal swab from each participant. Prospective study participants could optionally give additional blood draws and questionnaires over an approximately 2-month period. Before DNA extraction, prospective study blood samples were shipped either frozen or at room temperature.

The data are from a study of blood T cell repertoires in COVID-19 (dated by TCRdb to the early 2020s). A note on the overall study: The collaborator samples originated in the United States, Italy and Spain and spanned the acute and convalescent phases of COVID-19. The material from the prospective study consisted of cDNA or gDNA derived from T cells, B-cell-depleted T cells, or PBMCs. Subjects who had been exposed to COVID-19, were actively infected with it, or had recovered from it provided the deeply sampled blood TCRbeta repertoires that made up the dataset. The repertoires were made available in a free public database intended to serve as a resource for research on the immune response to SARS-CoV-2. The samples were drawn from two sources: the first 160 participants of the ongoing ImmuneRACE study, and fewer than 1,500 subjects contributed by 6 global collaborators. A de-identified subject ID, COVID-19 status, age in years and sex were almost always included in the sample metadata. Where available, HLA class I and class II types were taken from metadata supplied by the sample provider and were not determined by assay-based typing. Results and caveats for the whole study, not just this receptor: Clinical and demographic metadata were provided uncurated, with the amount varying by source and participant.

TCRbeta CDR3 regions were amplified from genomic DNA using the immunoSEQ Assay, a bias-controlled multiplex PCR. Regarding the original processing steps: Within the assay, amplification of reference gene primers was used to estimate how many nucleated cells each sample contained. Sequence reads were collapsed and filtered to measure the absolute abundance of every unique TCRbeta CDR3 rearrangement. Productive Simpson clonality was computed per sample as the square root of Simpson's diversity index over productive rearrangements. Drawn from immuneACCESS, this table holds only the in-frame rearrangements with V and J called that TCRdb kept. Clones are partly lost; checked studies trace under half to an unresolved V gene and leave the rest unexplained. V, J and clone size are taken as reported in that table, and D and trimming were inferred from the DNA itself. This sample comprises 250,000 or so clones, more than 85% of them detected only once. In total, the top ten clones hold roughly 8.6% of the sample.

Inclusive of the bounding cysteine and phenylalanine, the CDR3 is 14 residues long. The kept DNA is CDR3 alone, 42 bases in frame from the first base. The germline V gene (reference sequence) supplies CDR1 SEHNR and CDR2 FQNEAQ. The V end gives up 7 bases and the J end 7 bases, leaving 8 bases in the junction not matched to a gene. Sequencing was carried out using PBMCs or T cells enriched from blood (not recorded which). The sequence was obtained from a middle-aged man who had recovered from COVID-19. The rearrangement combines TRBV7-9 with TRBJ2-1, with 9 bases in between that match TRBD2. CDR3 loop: CASNNPGLANEQFF. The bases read TGTGCCAGCAACAACCCGGGACTAGCTAATGAGCAGTTCTTC.